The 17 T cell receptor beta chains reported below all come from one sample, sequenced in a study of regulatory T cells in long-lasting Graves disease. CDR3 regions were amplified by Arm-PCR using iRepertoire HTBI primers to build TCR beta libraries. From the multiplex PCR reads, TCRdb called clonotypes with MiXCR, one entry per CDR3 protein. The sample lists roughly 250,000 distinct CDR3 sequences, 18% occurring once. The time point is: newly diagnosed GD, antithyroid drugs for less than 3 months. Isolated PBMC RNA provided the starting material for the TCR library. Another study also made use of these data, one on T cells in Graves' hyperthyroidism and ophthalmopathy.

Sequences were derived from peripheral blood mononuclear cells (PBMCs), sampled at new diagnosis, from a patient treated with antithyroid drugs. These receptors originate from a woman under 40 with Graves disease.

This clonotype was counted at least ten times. CDR3 amino acids: CSARVTGRGSNTEAFF. CDR3 DNA: TGCAGTGCTAGAGTGACGGGCAGGGGGTCGAACACTGAAGCTTTCTTT. This rearrangement joins TRBV20-1 to TRBJ1-1, with 7 bases matching TRBD1. From germline, CDR1 is DFQATT and CDR2 SNEGSKA (reference sequence). There are 16 residues in the CDR3. V was clipped by 1 base and J by 1 base; unmatched bases: 9.

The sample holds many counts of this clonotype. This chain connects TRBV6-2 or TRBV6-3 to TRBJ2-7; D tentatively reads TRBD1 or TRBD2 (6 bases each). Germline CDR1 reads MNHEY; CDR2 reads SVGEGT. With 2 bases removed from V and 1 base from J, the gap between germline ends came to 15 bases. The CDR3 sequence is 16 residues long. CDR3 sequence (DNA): TGTGCCAGCAGTTACGGGGGCCCCGGGAGATCCTACGAGCAGTACTTC. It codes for CASSYGGPGRSYEQYF.

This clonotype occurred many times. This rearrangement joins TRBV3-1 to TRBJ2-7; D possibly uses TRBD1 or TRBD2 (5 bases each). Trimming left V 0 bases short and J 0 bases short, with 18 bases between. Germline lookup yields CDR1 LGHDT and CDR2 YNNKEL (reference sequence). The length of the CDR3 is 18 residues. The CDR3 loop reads CASSQEGRLSAYSYEQYF. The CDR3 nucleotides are TGTGCCAGCAGCCAAGAGGGACGGCTGTCAGCGTACTCCTACGAGCAGTACTTC.

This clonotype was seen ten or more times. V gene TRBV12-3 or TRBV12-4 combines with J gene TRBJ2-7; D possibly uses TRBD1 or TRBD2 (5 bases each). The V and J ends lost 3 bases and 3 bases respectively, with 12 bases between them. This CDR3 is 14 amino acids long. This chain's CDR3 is CASSLRDENYEQYF. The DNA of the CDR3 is TGTGCCAGCAGTTTGAGGGACGAGAACTACGAGCAGTACTTC.

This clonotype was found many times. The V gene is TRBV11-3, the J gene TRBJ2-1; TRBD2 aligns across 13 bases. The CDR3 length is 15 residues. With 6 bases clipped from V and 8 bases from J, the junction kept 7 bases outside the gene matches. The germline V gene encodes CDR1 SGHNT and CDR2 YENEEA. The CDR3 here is CASSSGLAGEDEQFF. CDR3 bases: TGTGCCAGCAGTTCCGGACTAGCGGGAGAAGATGAGCAGTTCTTC.

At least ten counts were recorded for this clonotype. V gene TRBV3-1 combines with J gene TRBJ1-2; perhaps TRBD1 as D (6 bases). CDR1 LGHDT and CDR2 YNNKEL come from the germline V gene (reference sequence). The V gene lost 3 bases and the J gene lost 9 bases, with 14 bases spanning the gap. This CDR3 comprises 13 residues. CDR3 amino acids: CASSHSPGTSYTF. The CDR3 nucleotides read TGTGCCAGCAGCCATTCCCCCGGGACAAGCTACACCTTC. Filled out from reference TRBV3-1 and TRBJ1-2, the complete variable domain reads DTAVSQTPKYLVTQMGNDKSIKCEQNLGHDTMYWYKQDSKKFLKIMFSYNNKELIINETVPNRFSPKSPDKAHLNLHINSLELGDSAVYFCASSHSPGTSYTFGSGTRLTVV.

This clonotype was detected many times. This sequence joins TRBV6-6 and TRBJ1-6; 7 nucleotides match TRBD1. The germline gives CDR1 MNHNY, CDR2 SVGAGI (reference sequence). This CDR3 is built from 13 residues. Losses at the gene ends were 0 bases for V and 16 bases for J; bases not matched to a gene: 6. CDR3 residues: CASSYSPGQLLHF. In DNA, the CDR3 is TGTGCCAGCAGTTACTCGCCGGGACAGCTTCTCCACTTT.

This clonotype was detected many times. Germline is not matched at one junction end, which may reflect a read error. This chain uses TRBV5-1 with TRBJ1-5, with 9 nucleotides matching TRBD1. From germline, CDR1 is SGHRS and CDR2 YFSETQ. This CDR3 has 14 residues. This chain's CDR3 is CASSLVGQGGPQHF. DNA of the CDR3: TGTGCCAGCAGCTTGGTGGGACAGGGAGGGCCCCAGCATTTT.

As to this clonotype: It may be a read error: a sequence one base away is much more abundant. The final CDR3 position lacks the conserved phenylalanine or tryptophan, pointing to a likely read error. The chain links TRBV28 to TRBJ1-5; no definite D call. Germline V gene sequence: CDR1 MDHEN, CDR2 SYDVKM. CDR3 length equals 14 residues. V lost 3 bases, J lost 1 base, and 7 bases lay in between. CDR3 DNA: TGTGCCAGCAGTTTCGTGGAGAGCAATCAGCCCCAGCATCTT. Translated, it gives CASSFVESNQPQHL.

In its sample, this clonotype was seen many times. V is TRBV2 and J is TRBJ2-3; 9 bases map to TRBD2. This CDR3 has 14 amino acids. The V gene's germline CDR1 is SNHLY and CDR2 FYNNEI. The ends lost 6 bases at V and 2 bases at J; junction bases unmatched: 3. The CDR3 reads CASSIAGDTDTQYF. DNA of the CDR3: TGTGCCAGCAGCATAGCGGGGGACACAGATACGCAGTATTTT.

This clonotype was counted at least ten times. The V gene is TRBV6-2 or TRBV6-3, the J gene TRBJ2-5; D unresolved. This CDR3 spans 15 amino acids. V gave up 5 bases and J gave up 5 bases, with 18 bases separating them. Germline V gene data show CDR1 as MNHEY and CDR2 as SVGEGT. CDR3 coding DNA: TGTGCCAGCAGTGAATATGGGCCGGGTGGGGAGACCCAGTACTTC. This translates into CASSEYGPGGETQYF.

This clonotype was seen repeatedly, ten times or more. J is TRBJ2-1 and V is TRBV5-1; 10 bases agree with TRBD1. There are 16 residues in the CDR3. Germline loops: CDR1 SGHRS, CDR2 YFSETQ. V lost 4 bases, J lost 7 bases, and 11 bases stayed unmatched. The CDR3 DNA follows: TGCGCCAGCAGCCTGGGTCGGACAGGGGGACTAAATGAGCAGTTCTTC. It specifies CASSLGRTGGLNEQFF. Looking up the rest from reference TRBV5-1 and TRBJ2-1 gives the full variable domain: KAGVTQTPRYLIKTRGQQVTLSCSPISGHRSVSWYQQTPGQGLQFLFEYFSETQRNKGNFPGRFSGRQFSNSRSEMNVSTLELGDSALYLCASSLGRTGGLNEQFFGPGTRLTVL.

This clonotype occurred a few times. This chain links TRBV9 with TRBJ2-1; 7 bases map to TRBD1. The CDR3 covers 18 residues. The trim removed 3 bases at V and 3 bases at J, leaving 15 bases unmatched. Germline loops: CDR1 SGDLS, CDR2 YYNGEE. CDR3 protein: CASSAPAGQVRDYNEQFF. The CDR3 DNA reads TGTGCCAGCAGCGCCCCGGCCGGACAGGTCCGGGACTACAATGAGCAGTTCTTC.

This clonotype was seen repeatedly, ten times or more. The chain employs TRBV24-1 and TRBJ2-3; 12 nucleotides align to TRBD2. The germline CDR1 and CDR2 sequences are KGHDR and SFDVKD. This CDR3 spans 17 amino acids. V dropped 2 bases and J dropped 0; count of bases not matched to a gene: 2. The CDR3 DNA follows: TGTGCCACCAGTGATTCGACTAGCGGGGGCAGCACAGATACGCAGTATTTT. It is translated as CATSDSTSGGSTDTQYF.

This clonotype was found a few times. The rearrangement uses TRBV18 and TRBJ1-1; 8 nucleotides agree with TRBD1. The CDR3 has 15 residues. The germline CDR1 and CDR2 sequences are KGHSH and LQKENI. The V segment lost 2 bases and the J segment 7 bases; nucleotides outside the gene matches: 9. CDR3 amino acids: CASSPGQGWENEAFF. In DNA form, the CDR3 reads TGTGCCAGCTCACCAGGACAGGGTTGGGAAAATGAAGCTTTCTTT.

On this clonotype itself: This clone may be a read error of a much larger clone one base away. CDR3 in amino acids: CASSPSLGNNEKLFF. Here the CDR3 DNA reads TGTGCCAGCAGCCCATCACTGGGGAATAATGAAAAACTGTTTTTT. This chain connects TRBV7-2 to TRBJ1-4; D gene ambiguous. V was trimmed by 5 bases and J by 4 bases, leaving 14 bases between them. The CDR3 extends over 15 amino acids. Looked up from germline, CDR1 is SGHTA and CDR2 is FQGNSA.

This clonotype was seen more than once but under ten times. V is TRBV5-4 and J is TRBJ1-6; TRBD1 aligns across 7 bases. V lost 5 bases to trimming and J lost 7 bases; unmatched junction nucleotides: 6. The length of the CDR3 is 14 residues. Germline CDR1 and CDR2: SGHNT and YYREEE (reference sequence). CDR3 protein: CASSFDRANSPLHF. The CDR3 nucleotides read TGTGCCAGCAGTTTTGACAGGGCCAATTCACCCCTCCACTTT.